These T cell receptor beta chains were read from a single sample in a study of OX40 agonist ivuxolimab in advanced cancers. TCRdb keeps only in-frame clones here, not all; method: immunoSEQ multiplex PCR. The data show tens of thousands of clones, roughly 84% seen once. The sample was CD4+ or CD8+ T cells sorted from blood, taken in a trial of the OX40 agonist ivuxolimab. The receptor set was obtained from an adult with an advanced solid tumor such as melanoma, head and neck, liver or kidney cancer. CDR3s include the opening cysteine and the closing phenylalanine or tryptophan. A clone size is listed for some rows: how often the clone was seen (once, few, many), or a class if it is expanded.

v_call: TRBV19; clone_size: .; j_call: TRBJ1-2; cdr3_aa: CASSRADSFDYGYTF
v_call: TRBV7-2; clone_size: .; j_call: TRBJ2-2; cdr3_aa: CASSLRQTNTGELFF
v_call: TRBV7-9; clone_size: few; j_call: TRBJ1-5; cdr3_aa: CASSTGTVSQPQHF
v_call: TRBV19; clone_size: .; j_call: TRBJ2-6; cdr3_aa: CASSIMGPSGANVLTF
v_call: TRBV25-1; clone_size: .; j_call: TRBJ1-2; cdr3_aa: CASSEYGGQGNYGYTF
v_call: TRBV14; clone_size: .; j_call: TRBJ1-1; cdr3_aa: CASSQTGGWNTEAFF
v_call: TRBV27; clone_size: .; j_call: TRBJ2-1; cdr3_aa: CASRGWLEAGRDEQFF
v_call: TRBV28; clone_size: .; j_call: TRBJ1-4; cdr3_aa: CASRDGEKLFF
v_call: TRBV7-2; clone_size: few; j_call: TRBJ2-5; cdr3_aa: CASASGNSQTQYF
v_call: TRBV7-3; clone_size: .; j_call: TRBJ2-2; cdr3_aa: CASSLNWDGNTGELFF
v_call: TRBV20-1; clone_size: few; j_call: TRBJ2-3; cdr3_aa: CSAELSDTQYF
v_call: TRBV9; clone_size: .; j_call: TRBJ2-4; cdr3_aa: CASSVLDSENIQYF
v_call: TRBV21-1; clone_size: once; j_call: TRBJ1-6; cdr3_aa: CASSKVRAGLYPPLHF
v_call: TRBV19; clone_size: .; j_call: TRBJ2-5; cdr3_aa: CASSPRGGETQYF
v_call: TRBV5-1; clone_size: .; j_call: TRBJ2-7; cdr3_aa: CASSEGPDEQYF
v_call: TRBV5-4; clone_size: .; j_call: TRBJ1-5; cdr3_aa: CASSQETGGQPQHF
v_call: TRBV13; clone_size: .; j_call: TRBJ1-3; cdr3_aa: CASSLALSTIYF
v_call: TRBV15; clone_size: .; j_call: TRBJ2-3; cdr3_aa: CATSRDPVAGGDTQYF
v_call: TRBV2; clone_size: .; j_call: TRBJ2-3; cdr3_aa: CASSSGTSGSYSTDTQYF